Below, 28 T cell receptor beta chains from the same sample are listed, as sequenced in a study of T cells in Graves' hyperthyroidism and ophthalmopathy. TCR beta CDR3 regions were amplified from RNA transcripts. The TCR CDR3 first-round RT-PCR relied on the HTBI primer set. Using its own MiXCR run on the multiplex PCR reads, TCRdb lists one record per CDR3 protein. The table records more than 500,000 distinct CDR3 sequences, roughly 15% of them present only once. Sequencing was carried out using blood. Receptors were obtained from a woman aged 30 to 39 with Graves' ophthalmopathy.

This clonotype has a count of ten or more. The chain links TRBV11-2 to TRBJ1-2; 9 nucleotides align to TRBD1. V lost 4 bases and J lost 7; bases outside the gene matches: 13. Germline V gene sequence: CDR1 SGHAT, CDR2 FQNNGV. This CDR3 spans 16 amino acids. CDR3 in amino acids: CASSSLSRDRVGGYTF. The DNA for the CDR3 is TGTGCCAGCAGCTCTTTATCTCGGGACAGGGTTGGTGGCTACACCTTC. Full variable domain (missing parts from reference TRBV11-2 and TRBJ1-2): EAGVAQSPRYKIIEKRQSVAFWCNPISGHATLYWYQQILGQGPKLLIQFQNNGVVDDSQLPKDRFSAERLKGVDSTLKIQPAKLEDSAVYLCASSSLSRDRVGGYTFGSGTRLTVV.

This clonotype was seen repeatedly, ten times or more. The rearrangement uses TRBV28 and TRBJ2-5, with TRBD2 matching over 8 bases. The V gene end was trimmed by 6 bases and the J gene end by 10 bases; junction bases not matched to a gene: 19. The CDR3 consists of 16 residues. Germline values: CDR1 MDHEN, CDR2 SYDVKM. This CDR3 reads CASSPRGGRRVVLQYF. The CDR3 DNA reads TGTGCCAGCAGCCCCCGGGGGGGACGTCGGGTTGTTCTCCAGTACTTC.

The table lists this clonotype with many counts. V and J are TRBV30 and TRBJ1-1; TRBD1 might be the D (5 bases). Trimming pared 3 bases from V and 1 base from J, leaving 9 bases between. From germline, CDR1 is GTSNPN and CDR2 SVGIG (reference sequence). The CDR3 covers 13 residues. The CDR3 DNA reads TGTGCCTGGAGACAGGCGGGGAACACTGAAGCTTTCTTT. Translating gives CAWRQAGNTEAFF.

This chain uses TRBV19 with TRBJ2-2, with D perhaps being TRBD1 or TRBD2 (6 bases each). The CDR3 sequence is 16 residues long. Germline V gives CDR1 LNHDA, CDR2 SQIVND (reference sequence). V dropped 6 bases and J dropped 0 bases, with 14 bases sitting between them. Written as DNA, the CDR3 is TGTGCCAGTAGAAGTTGGGGGGCCTCGAACACCGGGGAGCTGTTTTTT. It is translated as CASRSWGASNTGELFF.

This clonotype has a count of ten or more. CDR3 amino acids: CASSFWKEGQYDEQFF. CDR3 DNA sequence: TGTGCCAGCAGCTTTTGGAAGGAAGGACAGTACGATGAGCAGTTCTTC. This chain connects TRBV11-2 to TRBJ2-1, with a possible D match to TRBD1 (6 bases). The CDR3 contains 16 residues. Trimming removed 3 bases at V and 8 bases at J, with 20 bases between. Germline CDR1 and CDR2: SGHAT and FQNNGV.

The chain recombines TRBV11-2 with TRBJ1-6; 10 positions match TRBD1. V trimming: 5 bases; J trimming: 10 bases; junction bases outside the gene matches: 5. Germline CDR1 SGHAT, CDR2 FQNNGV. This CDR3 region has 14 residues. In nucleotides, the CDR3 is TGTGCCAGCAGCCCCGACAGGGGGCCCTCACCCCTCCACTTT. Protein: CASSPDRGPSPLHF.

This chain uses TRBV20-1 with TRBJ1-6; 7 nucleotides agree with TRBD1. Germline-derived CDR1 and CDR2 are DFQATT and SNEGSKA (reference sequence). Unmatched junction bases numbered 6, after V lost 0 bases and J lost 10 bases. The length of the CDR3 is 14 residues. The CDR3, as DNA: TGCAGTGCTAGAGATGGGAGGGGGCAGTCACCCCTCCACTTT. Its protein is CSARDGRGQSPLHF.

This clonotype turned up a few times. The chain carries TRBV11-2 and TRBJ2-7; perhaps D is TRBD1 or TRBD2 (5 bases each). The CDR3 consists of 14 residues. Trimming cost V 1 base and J 5 bases, with 12 bases left between them. The V gene's germline CDR1 is SGHAT and CDR2 FQNNGV. The CDR3 is CASSLGVREHEQYF. CDR3 DNA sequence: TGTGCCAGCAGCTTAGGCGTCAGGGAGCACGAGCAGTACTTC.

The chain is built from TRBV3-1 and TRBJ2-1; D unresolved. CDR1 LGHDT and CDR2 YNNKEL come from the germline V gene (reference sequence). V was cut by 0 bases and J by 0 bases, with 9 bases left in between. The length of the CDR3 is 16 residues. DNA of the CDR3: TGTGCCAGCAGCCAAGATCTCTGGGACTCCTACAATGAGCAGTTCTTC. It is translated as CASSQDLWDSYNEQFF.

This clonotype came up many times. V gene TRBV18 combines with J gene TRBJ2-3, with 15 bases fitting TRBD2. The CDR3 spans 18 residues. Germline loops: CDR1 KGHSH, CDR2 LQKENI. V shed 2 bases, J shed 4 bases, and the junction held 7 bases outside the gene matches. CDR3 residues: CASSPGTSGRPSPDTQYF. The DNA of the CDR3 is TGTGCCAGCTCACCAGGGACTAGCGGGAGGCCATCCCCAGATACGCAGTATTTT.

This clonotype was observed a few times. In DNA, the CDR3 is TGTGCCAGCATCGAACCAGCTACAGGGACTGAGTCCTATGGCTACACCTTC. Amino acids: CASIEPATGTESYGYTF. This chain links TRBV7-9 with TRBJ1-2; maybe TRBD1 (6 bases). Germline-derived CDR1 and CDR2 are SEHNR and FQNEAQ (reference sequence). Trimming took 7 bases from V and 4 from J, leaving 25 bases between them. This CDR3 contains 17 residues.

The chain links TRBV12-5 to TRBJ2-7, with 9 bases fitting TRBD1. V lost 6 bases and J lost 3; bases outside the gene matches: 3. Looked up from germline, CDR1 is LGHNT and CDR2 is FRNRAP. The CDR3 is 13 amino acids. CDR3 nucleotide sequence: TGTGCTAGTGGCACGGGACAGGGCTACGAGCAGTACTTC. This encodes CASGTGQGYEQYF.

As for this clonotype: A much larger clone is a single base away; this may be a read error. The chain is built from TRBV7-2 and TRBJ2-5, with D uncertain. The J call may not be correct, given that the DNA end is closer to TRBJ2-1. Germline V CDR1 and CDR2: SGHTA, FQGNSA. CDR3 length: 15 residues. CDR3 residues: CASSRLAANQETQFF. CDR3 nucleotides: TGTGCCAGCAGCAGACTCGCGGCAAACCAAGAGACCCAGTTCTTC.

The sample holds many counts of this clonotype. The chain is built from TRBV7-2 and TRBJ2-1, with no clear D. The CDR3 contains 13 residues. Trimming took off 5 bases at V and 3 bases at J, with 8 bases between the two ends. Germline CDR1 is SGHTA and CDR2 is FQGNSA. For the CDR3, the DNA is TGTGCCAGCAGCCTCCTGGGCTACAATGAGCAGTTCTTC. As protein: CASSLLGYNEQFF. Supplemented by reference TRBV7-2 and TRBJ2-1, the full variable domain reads GAGVSQSPSNKVTEKGKDVELRCDPISGHTALYWYRQSLGQGLEFLIYFQGNSAPDKSGLPSDRFSAERTGGSVSTLTIQRTQQEDSAVYLCASSLLGYNEQFFGPGTRLTVL.

This clonotype was observed many times. The chain has TRBV6-1 and TRBJ2-3; D is uncertain. Trimming left V 3 bases short and J 2 bases short, with 18 bases between. The CDR3 consists of 17 residues. Germline CDR1 is MNHNS and CDR2 is SASEGT. The CDR3 DNA reads TGTGCCAGCAGTGATCCGACAAGACGCCCCGCCACAGATACGCAGTATTTT. Translated: CASSDPTRRPATDTQYF.

This clonotype was seen many times. The chain has TRBV28 and TRBJ2-3; 7 nucleotides line up with TRBD2. The CDR3 length is 14 residues. V shed 3 bases and J 6 bases; nucleotides not matched to a gene: 6. CDR1 is MDHEN and CDR2 is SYDVKM in the germline V gene. CDR3 residues: CASSLATAGDTQYF. CDR3 coding DNA: TGTGCCAGCAGTTTGGCCACAGCGGGGGATACGCAGTATTTT.

In this sample, this clonotype turned up many times. The V call is TRBV11-2, the J call TRBJ1-1, with D uncertain. The V end was cut by 0 bases, the J end by 3 bases, with 11 bases between. Germline CDR1 SGHAT, CDR2 FQNNGV. The length of the CDR3 is 15 residues. In DNA form, the CDR3 reads TGTGCCAGCAGCTTAGATCCCATCCCGGACACTGAAGCTTTCTTT. Translation gives CASSLDPIPDTEAFF.

This clonotype was counted ten times or more. The chain couples TRBV6-6 to TRBJ2-7; D is unclear. CDR3 size: 16 residues. V was cut by 0 bases and J by 2 bases, with 14 bases left in between. Germline-derived CDR1 and CDR2 are MNHNY and SVGAGI (reference sequence). CDR3 region: CASSYSIRTRTYEQYF. CDR3 nucleotides: TGTGCCAGCAGTTACTCTATCCGGACCCGGACCTACGAGCAGTACTTC.

This clonotype was seen many times. This chain uses TRBV18 with TRBJ1-1; D unresolved. Trimming left V 5 bases short and J 4 bases short, with 11 bases between. Germline CDR1 KGHSH, CDR2 LQKENI. The CDR3 has 13 residues. DNA for the CDR3: TGTGCCAGCTCAACAACTTACCTCACTGAAGCTTTCTTT. Translating it yields CASSTTYLTEAFF.

This clonotype was found a few times. The chain couples TRBV6-1 to TRBJ1-2, with 8 bases that match TRBD1. The germline gives CDR1 MNHNS, CDR2 SASEGT. J lost 3 bases, V lost 3 bases, and 3 bases had no gene match. This CDR3 is 14 amino acids long. The CDR3 bases are TGTGCCAGCAGTGACCCGGGACAGGACTATGGCTACACCTTC. As protein: CASSDPGQDYGYTF.

This clonotype was picked up many times. The chain employs TRBV28 and TRBJ1-1, with 8 bases that match TRBD1. Per the germline V gene, CDR1 is MDHEN and CDR2 is SYDVKM. V lost 10 bases to trimming and J lost 0 bases; unmatched junction nucleotides: 4. CDR3 size: 13 residues. CDR3 region: CATTGGMNTEAFF. For the CDR3, the DNA is TGTGCCACCACAGGGGGGATGAACACTGAAGCTTTCTTT.

This clonotype was picked up a small number of times. The chain carries TRBV27 and TRBJ1-1; TRBD1 is a possible D gene (6 bases). The CDR3 length is 13 residues. The germline CDR1 and CDR2 sequences are MNHEY and SMNVEV (reference sequence). Between the trimmed V and J ends, which lost 6 bases and 5 bases, there was a span of 13 bases. The CDR3, as DNA: TGTGCCAGCAGGGACAGTTCGCCTACTGAAGCTTTCTTT. Its protein product is CASRDSSPTEAFF.

The chain employs TRBV28 and TRBJ2-7, with D perhaps TRBD1 or TRBD2 (5 bases each). CDR1 and CDR2 (germline): MDHEN, SYDVKM. The CDR3 contains 15 residues. V lost 2 bases to trimming and J lost 1 base, with 12 bases between them. In DNA form, the CDR3 reads TGTGCCAGCAGTTTAGAGGGGTCCCGATCCTACGAGCAGTACTTC. This gives the protein CASSLEGSRSYEQYF.

At least ten counts were recorded for this clonotype. The chain combines TRBV28 with TRBJ1-5; D ambiguous. Trimming took off 3 bases at V and 4 bases at J, with 7 bases between the two ends. Germline CDR1 is MDHEN and CDR2 is SYDVKM. The CDR3 has 13 residues. CDR3 protein: CASSFIRNQPQHF. The DNA of the CDR3 is TGTGCCAGCAGTTTCATCAGGAATCAGCCCCAGCATTTT.

This clonotype was recorded only once. The chain couples TRBV3-1 to TRBJ1-1; a possible D gene is TRBD1 (6 bases). The germline V and J ends were trimmed by 1 base and 5 bases, with 11 bases remaining between them. The CDR3 spans 14 residues. Germline assignment: CDR1 LGHDT and CDR2 YNNKEL (reference sequence). CDR3 protein: CASSQGQVGTEAFF. For the CDR3, the DNA is TGTGCCAGCAGCCAAGGACAGGTGGGAACTGAAGCTTTCTTT.

This rearrangement joins TRBV7-2 to TRBJ2-6; TRBD1 aligns across 7 bases. Trimming cost V 4 bases and J 3 bases; bases outside gene matches: 3. Germline-derived CDR1 and CDR2 are SGHTA and FQGNSA. This CDR3 region has 15 residues. CDR3 amino acids: CASSSGGHGANVLTF. The DNA of the CDR3 is TGTGCCAGCAGCTCAGGGGGTCATGGGGCCAACGTCCTGACTTTC.

In this sample, this clonotype turned up a few times. The chain is built from TRBV29-1 and TRBJ2-5; D is undetermined. CDR1 and CDR2 (germline): SQVTM, ANQGSEA. The V end was cut by 6 bases, the J end by 5 bases, with 7 bases between. The CDR3 sequence is 10 residues long. CDR3 amino acids: CSVGRETQYF. The CDR3 bases are TGCAGCGTCGGAAGGGAGACCCAGTACTTC.

A few counts support this clonotype. The V gene is TRBV19, the J gene TRBJ2-5; maybe TRBD2 (6 bases). V was cut by 4 bases and J by 4 bases, with 16 bases left in between. Germline V gives CDR1 LNHDA, CDR2 SQIVND (reference sequence). The CDR3 runs to 15 residues. DNA of the CDR3: TGTGCCAGTAGTACCGCGGGGCCTTCTGGAGAGACCCAGTACTTC. Its translation is CASSTAGPSGETQYF.